A selection of T cell receptor beta chains follows, all from one sample in a study of cytomegalovirus exposure and HLA in healthy donors. Sequenced by immunoSEQ multiplex PCR; TCRdb stores in-frame clones only, minus some. The table includes 150,000 to 200,000 clones, 68% detected once. The sample taken for sequencing was PBMCs. These receptors came from a man aged 45-60 years in good health and CMV-seronegative. Both conserved end residues are part of each CDR3. D genes are given only for firm matches. Expanded clones get a size class; other rows say once, few or many, or leave the size out.

V,size,J,D,CDR3,DNA
TRBV28,.,TRBJ2-6,.,CASTTTGLWANVLTF,TGTGCCAGCACCACAACAGGCCTCTGGGCCAACGTCCTGACTTTC
TRBV6-1,.,TRBJ2-1,TRBD1,CASSDPGQGNYNEQFF,TGTGCCAGCAGTGACCCGGGACAGGGGAACTACAATGAGCAGTTCTTC
TRBV6-1,.,TRBJ1-1,.,CASSEPGQLNTEAFF,TGTGCCAGCAGTGAACCAGGACAGCTGAACACTGAAGCTTTCTTT
TRBV5-1,.,TRBJ2-7,.,CASRGAAGNYEQYF,TGCGCCAGCAGGGGTGCCGCGGGGAACTACGAGCAGTACTTC
TRBV7-2,.,TRBJ1-1,.,CASSRRGTGTEAFF,TGTGCCAGCAGCCGACGGGGGACGGGCACTGAAGCTTTCTTT
TRBV2,.,TRBJ2-7,TRBD1,CASTASMTGAVSEQYF,TGTGCCAGCACCGCTTCGATGACAGGGGCCGTCTCCGAGCAGTACTTC
TRBV28,.,TRBJ1-1,TRBD1,CASSPPEGARTEAFF,TGTGCCAGCAGTCCCCCGGAGGGGGCGAGGACTGAAGCTTTCTTT
TRBV4-3,.,TRBJ2-5,TRBD2,CASSQDKTSEAATQYF,TGCGCCAGCAGCCAAGATAAGACTAGCGAAGCTGCGACCCAGTACTTC
TRBV27,once,TRBJ1-3,.,CASSAQGGGNTIYF,TGTGCCAGCAGTGCACAGGGCGGCGGAAACACCATATATTTT
TRBV5-1,.,TRBJ2-1,.,CASSRNQPGADEQFF,TGCGCCAGCAGTCGAAACCAACCAGGGGCGGATGAGCAGTTCTTC
TRBV11-2,.,TRBJ1-4,.,CASTRYDEKLFF,TGTGCCAGCACTAGATACGATGAAAAACTGTTTTTT
TRBV19,many,TRBJ2-1,TRBD2,CASSPRGTSPGNEQFF,TGTGCCAGCTCCCCCCGGGGGACTAGTCCTGGCAATGAGCAGTTCTTC
TRBV7-2,once,TRBJ1-2,TRBD1,CASSLGQGWYGYTF,TGTGCCAGCAGCCTAGGACAGGGTTGGTATGGCTACACCTTC
TRBV28,.,TRBJ2-7,.,CASSFRPSIEQYF,TGTGCCAGCAGTTTCCGTCCTAGCATCGAGCAGTACTTC
TRBV5-5,.,TRBJ1-6,.,CASNLQGYNSPLHF,TGTGCCAGCAATCTACAGGGATATAATTCACCCCTCCACTTT
TRBV9,.,TRBJ2-1,TRBD2,CASSATSADRDEQFF,TGTGCCAGCAGCGCGACTAGCGCCGATAGAGATGAGCAGTTCTTC
TRBV6-1,.,TRBJ1-1,.,CAGFEGDEAFF,TGTGCCGGATTCGAGGGAGATGAAGCTTTCTTT
TRBV27,.,TRBJ2-2,TRBD2,CASTDSGGTGELFF,TGTGCCAGCACTGACAGCGGGGGTACCGGGGAGCTGTTTTTT
TRBV19,.,TRBJ1-5,.,CASSIAGRSNQPQHF,TGTGCCAGTAGTATTGCAGGCCGAAGCAATCAGCCCCAGCATTTT
TRBV4-2,.,TRBJ2-3,.,CASSPDPAGASDTQYF,TGTGCCAGCAGCCCGGACCCAGCTGGGGCGTCAGATACGCAGTATTTT
TRBV19,.,TRBJ1-5,TRBD1,CASSMEGARNQPQHF,TGTGCCAGTAGTATGGAGGGGGCTAGGAATCAGCCCCAGCATTTT
TRBV27,.,TRBJ2-2,.,CASRQGGELFF,TGTGCCAGCAGGCAGGGCGGGGAGCTGTTTTTT
TRBV14,.,TRBJ1-6,TRBD1,CASSQGTGNSPLHF,TGTGCCAGCAGCCAGGGGACAGGGAACTCACCCCTCCACTTT
TRBV4-2,.,TRBJ2-3,TRBD2,CASSQEGRGGTDTQYF,TGTGCCAGCAGCCAAGAAGGCCGGGGGGGGACAGATACGCAGTATTTT